These 22 T cell receptor beta chains originate from one sample sequenced in a study of blood T cell repertoires in COVID-19 (dated by TCRdb to the early 2020s). The library relied on the immunoSEQ multiplex PCR assay. Entries here come from immuneACCESS through TCRdb and include only in-frame sequences with V and J called. Some clones fail to appear in such tables; in the studies checked, an unresolved V gene covers under half of the shortfall, and the cause of the remainder is unknown. Within this sample are around 300,000 clones, with more than 75% of them counted one time only. Of the sample, approximately 2% falls within the top ten clones. Sequenced: PBMCs or T cells enriched from blood (not recorded which). These receptors were taken from a woman aged 55-75 years in a cohort exposed to, infected with or recovered from COVID-19 (not recorded which).

J is TRBJ1-2 and V is TRBV30; D not certain. V was cut by 1 base and J by 0 bases, with 12 bases left in between. This CDR3 is 15 amino acids long. Germline CDR1 GTSNPN, CDR2 SVGIG (reference sequence). The CDR3 bases are TGTGCCTGGAGTGGGTTCCATCCAGCTAACTATGGCTACACCTTC. This gives the protein CAWSGFHPANYGYTF.

The V and J genes are TRBV6-5 and TRBJ2-1; 8 positions match TRBD1. The CDR3 has 15 amino acids. Trimming took 6 bases from V and 1 from J; bases not matched to a gene: 5. CDR1 MNHEY and CDR2 SVGAGI come from the germline V gene. DNA for the CDR3: TGTGCCAGCAGGAAACAGGGGGGTTCCTACAATGAGCAGTTCTTC. Protein: CASRKQGGSYNEQFF.

The gene calls are TRBV27 and TRBJ1-5; 9 positions match TRBD1. CDR1 is MNHEY, CDR2 SMNVEV, per germline (reference sequence). CDR3 length: 15 residues. The V segment lost 2 bases and the J segment 1 base; nucleotides outside the gene matches: 0. CDR3 protein: CASSLGQGSNQPQHF. The CDR3 DNA follows: TGTGCCAGCAGTTTAGGACAGGGGAGCAATCAGCCCCAGCATTTT.

V and J are TRBV5-1 and TRBJ1-4; TRBD1 matches 9 bases. Losses at the gene ends were 4 bases for V and 7 bases for J; bases not matched to a gene: 2. This CDR3 spans 13 amino acids. Germline values: CDR1 SGHRS, CDR2 YFSETQ. This CDR3 is CASSGTGLEKLFF. The DNA for the CDR3 is TGCGCCAGCAGCGGGACAGGGCTTGAAAAACTGTTTTTT.

The chain combines TRBV24-1 with TRBJ2-1; 14 positions match TRBD2. V shed 7 bases, J shed 7 bases, and the junction held 2 bases outside the gene matches. There are 14 residues in the CDR3. Germline assignment: CDR1 KGHDR and CDR2 SFDVKD. Here the CDR3 reads CATSGTSGSNEQFF. The CDR3 DNA reads as TGTGCCACCAGCGGGACTAGCGGGAGTAATGAGCAGTTCTTC.

This sequence joins TRBV15 and TRBJ1-2, with 8 bases lining up with TRBD1. V dropped 0 bases and J dropped 1; count of bases not matched to a gene: 4. Germline loops: CDR1 LNHNV, CDR2 YYDKDF (reference sequence). CDR3 size: 16 residues. CDR3 amino acids: CATSRDRDRGNYGYTF. CDR3 coding DNA: TGTGCCACCAGCAGAGACCGCGACAGGGGTAACTATGGCTACACCTTC.

J is TRBJ2-3 and V is TRBV3-1 (or the pseudogene TRBV3-2); 7 nucleotides match TRBD2. This CDR3 is built from 16 residues. Unmatched junction bases numbered 15, after V lost 4 bases and J lost 8 bases. Germline V lookup: CDR1 LGHDT, CDR2 YNNKEL (reference sequence). CDR3 in amino acids: CASSPRLAGVLVTQYF. As DNA, the CDR3 is TGTGCCAGCAGCCCCCGACTGGCGGGAGTGTTGGTTACGCAGTATTTT.

V gene TRBV10-3 combines with J gene TRBJ1-2, with D maybe TRBD1 (5 bases). Germline loops: CDR1 ENHRY, CDR2 SYGVKD. The CDR3 extends over 14 amino acids. V was clipped by 1 base and J by 3 bases, with 9 bases between them. Here the CDR3 reads CAISEYVGDYGYTF. The CDR3 nucleotides read TGTGCCATCAGTGAGTACGTAGGGGACTATGGCTACACCTTC.

This clone was seen only once. The chain combines TRBV11-2 with TRBJ2-1; TRBD1 matches 12 bases. The CDR3 is made up of 15 amino acids. Trimming at V came to 5 bases and at J to 8 bases, leaving 7 bases not matched to a gene. Germline V gives CDR1 SGHAT, CDR2 FQNNGV. Here the CDR3 DNA reads TGTGCCAGCAGCCCGGGGACAGGGGGCGGGTATGAGCAGTTCTTC. Amino acid sequence: CASSPGTGGGYEQFF.

The chain uses TRBV27 and TRBJ1-1; D may be TRBD1 (5 bases). Germline V gene sequence: CDR1 MNHEY, CDR2 SMNVEV (reference sequence). This CDR3 has 13 residues. Deletions cut 3 bases from V and 3 bases from J, with 8 bases between. In nucleotides, the CDR3 is TGTGCCAGCAGTTTTGGGGGGTACACTGAAGCTTTCTTT. Translating it yields CASSFGGYTEAFF.

The chain couples TRBV6-5 to TRBJ2-3; unclear D gene. The CDR3 contains 11 residues. Between the trimmed V and J ends, which lost 5 bases and 6 bases, there was a span of 6 bases. From germline, CDR1 is MNHEY and CDR2 SVGAGI. The CDR3 coding sequence is TGTGCCAGCAGTAACCGGGATACGCAGTATTTT. It translates to CASSNRDTQYF.

The V call is TRBV23-1, the J call TRBJ1-1; 7 bases are a match to TRBD1. TRBV23-1 carries the ORF label, with uncertain function. This CDR3 is 17 amino acids long. The junction had 13 bases not matched to a gene; V was cut back by 2 bases and J by 4 bases. CDR3 DNA: TGCGCCAGCAGTCAACACTTACCGACAGGGAATCCCACTGAAGCTTTCTTT. As protein: CASSQHLPTGNPTEAFF.

The chain employs TRBV6-5 and TRBJ1-2; perhaps TRBD1 as D (5 bases). The ends were cut back, 6 bases at V and 5 bases at J, with 13 bases in the middle. From germline, CDR1 is MNHEY and CDR2 SVGAGI. This CDR3 has 13 residues. CDR3 residues: CASSPRGNYGYTF. The CDR3 coding sequence is TGTGCCAGCAGCCCCCGGGGGAATTATGGCTACACCTTC.

The chain has TRBV6-6 and TRBJ1-5, with D uncertain. The CDR3 is made up of 14 amino acids. The V end was cut by 0 bases, the J end by 5 bases, with 8 bases between. CDR1 and CDR2 (germline): MNHNY, SVGAGI (reference sequence). The CDR3 sequence: CASSYSGRHQPQHF. The CDR3 DNA follows: TGTGCCAGCAGTTACTCAGGCAGGCATCAGCCCCAGCATTTT.

This clone was seen a single time. This chain joins TRBV15 and TRBJ2-1, with 11 nucleotides matching TRBD2. This CDR3 has 20 amino acids. CDR1 LNHNV and CDR2 YYDKDF come from the germline V gene (reference sequence). The ends lost 3 bases at V and 5 bases at J; junction bases unmatched: 18. The CDR3 sequence is CATSRDPPYRGTSGDNEQFF. The CDR3 DNA sequence: TGTGCCACCAGCAGGGACCCGCCCTACAGGGGGACTAGCGGCGACAATGAGCAGTTCTTC.

This clone was seen at least ten times. The chain carries TRBV5-1 and TRBJ1-3; the match to TRBD1 covers 7 bases. The trim removed 2 bases at V and 2 bases at J, leaving 4 bases unmatched. The germline V gene encodes CDR1 SGHRS and CDR2 YFSETQ. The CDR3 is 15 residues long. The CDR3 sequence is CASSFQGEAGNTIYF. The CDR3 nucleotides are TGCGCCAGCAGCTTTCAGGGGGAGGCTGGAAACACCATATATTTT.

This clone was counted once. V gene TRBV9 combines with J gene TRBJ2-7; 12 positions agree with TRBD2. CDR1 is SGDLS and CDR2 is YYNGEE in the germline V gene. V dropped 0 bases and J dropped 3; count of bases not matched to a gene: 1. CDR3 length equals 15 residues. The CDR3 sequence is CASSVASGRDYEQYF. CDR3 bases: TGTGCCAGCAGCGTAGCTAGCGGGAGGGACTACGAGCAGTACTTC.

The J gene is TRBJ2-2, the V gene TRBV9; weak D call: TRBD2 (6 bases). The CDR3 runs 15 residues. Germline loops: CDR1 SGDLS, CDR2 YYNGEE. Trimming left V 3 bases short and J 0 bases short, with 9 bases between. The CDR3 protein is CASSGLGSNTGELFF. CDR3 in DNA: TGTGCCAGCAGCGGACTAGGATCGAACACCGGGGAGCTGTTTTTT.

V and J are TRBV18 and TRBJ1-2; 7 positions match TRBD1. The CDR3 loop spans 12 amino acids. The germline CDR1 and CDR2 sequences are KGHSH and LQKENI. The V segment lost 6 bases and the J segment 7 bases; nucleotides outside the gene matches: 5. CDR3 loop: CASSDRVGGYTF. The CDR3 DNA is TGTGCCAGCTCTGACAGGGTTGGTGGCTACACCTTC.

This chain uses TRBV4-1 with TRBJ2-3; TRBD1 aligns across 10 bases. The V segment lost 2 bases and the J segment 3 bases; nucleotides outside the gene matches: 2. The CDR3 loop spans 15 amino acids. CDR1 and CDR2 (germline): MGHRA, YSYEKL. This CDR3 is CASSQPGQGTDTQYF. CDR3 nucleotide sequence: TGCGCCAGCAGCCAACCGGGACAGGGGACAGATACGCAGTATTTT.

The chain carries TRBV6-5 and TRBJ2-1, with D tentatively TRBD2 (6 bases). Looked up from germline, CDR1 is MNHEY and CDR2 is SVGAGI. The CDR3 is 13 residues long. V was pared by 8 bases and J by 4 bases, with 12 bases between. The CDR3 sequence is CASYSGAYNEQFF. CDR3 in DNA: TGTGCCAGCTATAGCGGAGCGTACAATGAGCAGTTCTTC.

The chain combines TRBV19 with TRBJ2-1; tentatively, D is TRBD1 (6 bases). Germline CDR1 reads LNHDA; CDR2 reads SQIVND (reference sequence). V lost 5 bases to trimming and J lost 0 bases, with 14 bases between them. The CDR3 sequence is 16 residues long. Here the CDR3 DNA reads TGTGCCAGTAGTGTACAGGGACGGAGCTCCTACAATGAGCAGTTCTTC. It is translated as CASSVQGRSSYNEQFF.